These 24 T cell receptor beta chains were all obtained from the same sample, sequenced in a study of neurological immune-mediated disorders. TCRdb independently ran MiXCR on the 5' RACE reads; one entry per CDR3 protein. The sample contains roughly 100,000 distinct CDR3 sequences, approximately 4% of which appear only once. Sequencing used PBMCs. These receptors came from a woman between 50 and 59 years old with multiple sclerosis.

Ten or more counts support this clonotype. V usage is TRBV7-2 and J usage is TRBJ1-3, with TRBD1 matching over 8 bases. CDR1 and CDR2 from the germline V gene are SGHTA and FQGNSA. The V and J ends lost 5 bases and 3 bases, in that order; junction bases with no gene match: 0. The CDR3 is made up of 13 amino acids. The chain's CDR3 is CASSTGGGNTIYF. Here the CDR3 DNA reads TGTGCCAGCAGCACAGGGGGTGGAAACACCATATATTTT.

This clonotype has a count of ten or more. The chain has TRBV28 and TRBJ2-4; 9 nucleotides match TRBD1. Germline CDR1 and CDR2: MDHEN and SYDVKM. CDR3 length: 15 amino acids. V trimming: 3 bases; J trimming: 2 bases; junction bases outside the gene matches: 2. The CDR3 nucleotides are TGTGCCAGCAGTTTTGGGACAGGGTCCAAAAACATTCAGTACTTC. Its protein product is CASSFGTGSKNIQYF.

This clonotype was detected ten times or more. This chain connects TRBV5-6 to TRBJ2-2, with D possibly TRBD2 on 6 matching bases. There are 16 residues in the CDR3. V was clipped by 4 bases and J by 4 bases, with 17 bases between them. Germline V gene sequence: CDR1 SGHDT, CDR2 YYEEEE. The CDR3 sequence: CASSGGFWRRTGELFF. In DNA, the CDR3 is TGTGCCAGCAGCGGGGGGTTCTGGCGTCGCACCGGGGAGCTGTTTTTT. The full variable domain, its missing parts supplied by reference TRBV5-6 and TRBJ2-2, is DAGVTQSPTHLIKTRGQQVTLRCSPKSGHDTVSWYQQALGQGPQFIFQYYEEEERQRGNFPDRFSGHQFPNYSSELNVNALLLGDSALYLCASSGGFWRRTGELFFGEGSRLTVL.

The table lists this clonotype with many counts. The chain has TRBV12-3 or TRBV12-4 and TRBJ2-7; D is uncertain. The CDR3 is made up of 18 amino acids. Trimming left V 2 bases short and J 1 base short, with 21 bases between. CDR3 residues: CASSLSPWDAPPSYEQYF. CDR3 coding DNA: TGTGCCAGCAGTTTATCCCCCTGGGATGCCCCACCATCCTACGAGCAGTACTTC.

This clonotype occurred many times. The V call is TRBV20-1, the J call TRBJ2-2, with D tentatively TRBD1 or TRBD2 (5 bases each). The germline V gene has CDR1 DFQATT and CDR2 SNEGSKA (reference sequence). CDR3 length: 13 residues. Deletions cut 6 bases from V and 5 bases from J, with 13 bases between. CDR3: CSAAEGLTGELFF. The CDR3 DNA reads TGCAGTGCAGCCGAGGGGCTTACCGGGGAGCTGTTTTTT.

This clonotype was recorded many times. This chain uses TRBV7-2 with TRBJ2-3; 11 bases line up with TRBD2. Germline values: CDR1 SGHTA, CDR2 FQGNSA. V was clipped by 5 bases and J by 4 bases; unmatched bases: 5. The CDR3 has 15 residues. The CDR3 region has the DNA TGTGCCAGCAGCCTCACTAGCGGGGGTGCAGATACGCAGTATTTT. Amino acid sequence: CASSLTSGGADTQYF.

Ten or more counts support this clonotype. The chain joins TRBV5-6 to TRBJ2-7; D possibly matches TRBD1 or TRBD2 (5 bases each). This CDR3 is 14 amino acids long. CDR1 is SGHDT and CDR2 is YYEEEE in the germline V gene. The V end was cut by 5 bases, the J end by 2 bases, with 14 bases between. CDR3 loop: CASRYEGPPYEQYF. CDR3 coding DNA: TGTGCCAGCAGATATGAGGGGCCCCCCTACGAGCAGTACTTC.

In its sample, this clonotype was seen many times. CDR3 nucleotide sequence: TGTGCCAGCTACCCCCAGGGCGGGGAGCAGTTCTTC. It is translated as CASYPQGGEQFF. The J gene is TRBJ2-1, the V gene TRBV6-2 or TRBV6-3; D could derive from TRBD1 or TRBD2 (5 bases each). The CDR3 is 12 residues long. Germline assignment: CDR1 MNHEY and CDR2 SVGEGT. With 8 bases removed from V and 10 bases from J, the gap between germline ends came to 15 bases.

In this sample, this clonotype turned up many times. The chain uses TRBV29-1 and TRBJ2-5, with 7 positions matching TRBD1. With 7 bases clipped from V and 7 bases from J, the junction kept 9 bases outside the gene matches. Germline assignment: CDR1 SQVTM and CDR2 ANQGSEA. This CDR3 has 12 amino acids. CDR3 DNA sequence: TGCAGCGAGGGACAGTCTGGGGGGACCCAGTACTTC. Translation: CSEGQSGGTQYF.

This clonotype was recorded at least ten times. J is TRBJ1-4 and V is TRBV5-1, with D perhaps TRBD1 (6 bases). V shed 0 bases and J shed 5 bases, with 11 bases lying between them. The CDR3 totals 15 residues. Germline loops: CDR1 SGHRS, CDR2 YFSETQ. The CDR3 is CASSLGQVVNEKLFF. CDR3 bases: TGCGCCAGCAGCTTGGGACAGGTAGTGAATGAAAAACTGTTTTTT.

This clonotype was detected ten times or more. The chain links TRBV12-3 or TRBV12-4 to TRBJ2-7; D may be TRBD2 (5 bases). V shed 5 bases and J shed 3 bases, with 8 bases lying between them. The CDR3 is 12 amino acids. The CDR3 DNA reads TGTGCCAGCAGTCGCACTAGCTACGAGCAGTACTTC. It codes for CASSRTSYEQYF.

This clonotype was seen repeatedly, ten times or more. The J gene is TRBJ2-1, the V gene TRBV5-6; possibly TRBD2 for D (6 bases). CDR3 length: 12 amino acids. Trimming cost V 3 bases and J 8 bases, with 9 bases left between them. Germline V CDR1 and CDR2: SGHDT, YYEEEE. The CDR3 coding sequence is TGTGCCAGCAGCTCGGGGGTCTATGAGCAGTTCTTC. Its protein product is CASSSGVYEQFF.

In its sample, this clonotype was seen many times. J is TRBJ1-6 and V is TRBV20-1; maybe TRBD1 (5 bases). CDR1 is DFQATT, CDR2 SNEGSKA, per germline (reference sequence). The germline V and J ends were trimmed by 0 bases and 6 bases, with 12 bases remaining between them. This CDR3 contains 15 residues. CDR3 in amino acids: CSARDQGALNSPLHF. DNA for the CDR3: TGCAGTGCTAGAGACCAAGGGGCCCTTAATTCACCCCTCCACTTT.

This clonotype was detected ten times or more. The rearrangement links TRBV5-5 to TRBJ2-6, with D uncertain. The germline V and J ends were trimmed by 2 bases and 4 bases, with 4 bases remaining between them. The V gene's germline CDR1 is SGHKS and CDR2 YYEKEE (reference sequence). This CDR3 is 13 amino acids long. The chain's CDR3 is CASSFTGANVLTF. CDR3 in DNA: TGTGCCAGCAGCTTTACCGGGGCCAACGTCCTGACTTTC.

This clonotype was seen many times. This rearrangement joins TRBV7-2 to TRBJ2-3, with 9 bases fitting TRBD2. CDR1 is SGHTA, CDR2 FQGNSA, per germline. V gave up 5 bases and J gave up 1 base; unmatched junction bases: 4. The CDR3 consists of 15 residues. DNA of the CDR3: TGTGCCAGCAGCCAAGCTAGCGGGGGCACAGATACGCAGTATTTT. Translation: CASSQASGGTDTQYF.

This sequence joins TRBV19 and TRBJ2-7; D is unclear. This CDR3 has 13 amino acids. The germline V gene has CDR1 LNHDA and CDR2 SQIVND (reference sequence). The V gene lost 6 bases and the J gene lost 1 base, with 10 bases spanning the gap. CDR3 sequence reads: CASSPAPSYEQYF. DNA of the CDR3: TGTGCCAGTAGCCCCGCTCCATCCTACGAGCAGTACTTC.

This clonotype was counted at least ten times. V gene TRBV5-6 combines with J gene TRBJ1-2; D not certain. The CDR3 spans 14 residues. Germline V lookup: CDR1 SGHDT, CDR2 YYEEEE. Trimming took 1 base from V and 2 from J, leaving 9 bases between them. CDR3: CASSLNSRNYGYTF. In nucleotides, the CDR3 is TGTGCCAGCAGCTTGAACAGTCGGAACTATGGCTACACCTTC.

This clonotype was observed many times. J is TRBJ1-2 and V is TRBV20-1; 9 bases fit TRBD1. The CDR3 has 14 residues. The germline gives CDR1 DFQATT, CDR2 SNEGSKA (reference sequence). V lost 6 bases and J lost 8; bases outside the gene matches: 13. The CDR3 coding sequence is TGCAGTGCCCCCCCGGGACAGGGAATAGGGGGCTACACCTTC. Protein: CSAPPGQGIGGYTF.

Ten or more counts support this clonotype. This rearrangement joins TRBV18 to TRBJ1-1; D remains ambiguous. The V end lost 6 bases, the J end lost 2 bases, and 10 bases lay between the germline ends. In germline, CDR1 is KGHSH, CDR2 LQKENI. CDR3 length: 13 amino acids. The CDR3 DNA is TGTGCCAGCTCCGCAAATATTAACACTGAAGCTTTCTTT. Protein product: CASSANINTEAFF.

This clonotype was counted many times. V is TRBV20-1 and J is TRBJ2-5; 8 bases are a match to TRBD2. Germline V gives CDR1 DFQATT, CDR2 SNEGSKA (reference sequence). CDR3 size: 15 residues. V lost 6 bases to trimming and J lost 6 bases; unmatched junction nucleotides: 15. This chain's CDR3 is CSAPWPGGIGQTQYF. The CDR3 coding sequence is TGCAGTGCACCTTGGCCGGGGGGGATTGGGCAGACCCAGTACTTC.

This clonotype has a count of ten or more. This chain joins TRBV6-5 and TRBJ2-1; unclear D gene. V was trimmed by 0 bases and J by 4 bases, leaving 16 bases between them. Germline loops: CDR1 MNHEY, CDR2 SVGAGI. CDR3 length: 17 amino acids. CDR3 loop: CASSYSMTGRLYNEQFF. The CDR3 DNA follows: TGTGCCAGCAGTTACTCGATGACGGGTCGACTTTACAATGAGCAGTTCTTC.

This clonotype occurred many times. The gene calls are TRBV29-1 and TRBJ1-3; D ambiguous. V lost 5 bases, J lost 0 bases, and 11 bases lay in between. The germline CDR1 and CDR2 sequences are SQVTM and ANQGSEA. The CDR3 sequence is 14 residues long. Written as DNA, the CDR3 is TGCAGCGTTCTCCTTCAAAACTCTGGAAACACCATATATTTT. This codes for CSVLLQNSGNTIYF.

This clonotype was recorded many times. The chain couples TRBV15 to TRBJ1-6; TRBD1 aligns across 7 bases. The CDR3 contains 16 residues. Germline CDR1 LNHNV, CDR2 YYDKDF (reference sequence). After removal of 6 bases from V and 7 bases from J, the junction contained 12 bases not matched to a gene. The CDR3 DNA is TGTGCCACCAGAGAAGACAGGGCTTTAGGAAATTCACCCCTCCACTTT. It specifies CATREDRALGNSPLHF.

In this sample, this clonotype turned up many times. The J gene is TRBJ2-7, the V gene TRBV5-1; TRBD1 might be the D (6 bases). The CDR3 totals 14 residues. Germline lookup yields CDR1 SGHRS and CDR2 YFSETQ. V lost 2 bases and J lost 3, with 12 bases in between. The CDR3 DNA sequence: TGCGCCAGCAGCTTTGGACAGTCTCTCTACGAGCAGTACTTC. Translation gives CASSFGQSLYEQYF.